This record covers a single T cell receptor (beta chain). The antigen is unknown. This entry comes from a study of shared clonotypes between healthy human individuals. As for the study in general: The study enrolled a couple of women and three men aged 18 to 49. Donors had three CD4 naive, three CD4 memory, two CD8 naive and one CD8 memory plate apiece. Study-level results: Approximately 5% of naive CD4 clonotypes were shared across a few donors.

This CDR3 has 11 residues. The V end lost 4 bases, the J end lost 5 bases, and 9 bases lay between the germline ends. CDR1 and CDR2 (germline): GTSNPN, SVGIG (reference sequence). Authors' processing steps: ImmunoSEQ output held junction-only sequences without quality scores, so filtering differed. Here immunoSEQ multiplex PCR was the method, and the copy in TCRdb shows in-frame clones only, minus some. V and J calls and clone size come straight from that table; D and trimming were deduced from the DNA. The sample has some 200,000 clones; 65% to 80% are singletons. The chain couples TRBV30 to TRBJ2-7; the D gene is possibly TRBD2 (5 bases). The clonotype comes from a man aged 25-40 years in good health. The sequenced sample was memory CD4+ T cells sorted from blood. Subset described: CD45RA-negative fraction. CDR3 nucleotides: TGTGCCTGGAATCCCGGGGACGAGCAGTACTTC. Translating it yields CAWNPGDEQYF.